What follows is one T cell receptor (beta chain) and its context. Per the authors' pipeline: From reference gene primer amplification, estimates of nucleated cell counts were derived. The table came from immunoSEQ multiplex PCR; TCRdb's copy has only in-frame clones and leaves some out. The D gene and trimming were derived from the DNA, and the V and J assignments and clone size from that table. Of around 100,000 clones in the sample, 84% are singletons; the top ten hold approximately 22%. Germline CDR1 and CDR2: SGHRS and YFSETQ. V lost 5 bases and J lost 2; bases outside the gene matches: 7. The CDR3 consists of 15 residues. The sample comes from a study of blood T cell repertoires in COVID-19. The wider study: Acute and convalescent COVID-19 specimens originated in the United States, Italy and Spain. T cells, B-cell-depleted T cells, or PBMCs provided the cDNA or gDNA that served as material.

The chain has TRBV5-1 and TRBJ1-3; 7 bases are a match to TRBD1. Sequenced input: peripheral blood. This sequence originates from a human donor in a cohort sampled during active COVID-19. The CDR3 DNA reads TGCGCCAGCAGTCCCGAGGGGGCGGCTGGAAACACCATATATTTT. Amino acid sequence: CASSPEGAAGNTIYF.